These 27 T cell receptor beta chains originate from one sample sequenced in a study of radiotherapy plus CTLA-4 blockade in lung cancer. TCRdb keeps only in-frame clones here, not all; method: immunoSEQ multiplex PCR. The data show 80,000 to 95,000 clones, 75% to 90% seen once. The sample was peripheral blood, taken from a patient treated with radiotherapy plus ipilimumab. Receptors originate from a human donor with non-small cell lung cancer who had stable disease on radiotherapy plus ipilimumab.

The chain has TRBV29-1 and TRBJ1-4; weak D call: TRBD1 (5 bases). Trimming left V 4 bases short and J 10 bases short, with 16 bases between. The CDR3 length is 13 residues. Germline assignment: CDR1 SQVTM and CDR2 ANQGSEA. CDR3 bases: TGCAGCGTTGGCGGGCCAGGGCTGGGAAAACTGTTTTTT. Translated, it gives CSVGGPGLGKLFF.

This clone was detected only a few times. The CDR3 region is CASSLDGTEAFF. The CDR3, as DNA: TGTGCCAGCAGCTTAGATGGCACTGAAGCTTTCTTT. The rearrangement joins TRBV11-3 to TRBJ1-1; the D is unclear. CDR3 size: 12 residues. Germline V gene data show CDR1 as SGHNT and CDR2 as YENEEA. V was trimmed by 0 bases and J by 4 bases, leaving 3 bases between them.

The chain carries TRBV2 and TRBJ2-3; 8 positions match TRBD1. Per germline, CDR1 SNHLY and CDR2 FYNNEI. The junction had 7 bases not matched to a gene; V was cut back by 3 bases and J by 2 bases. The CDR3 sequence is 16 residues long. The CDR3 loop reads CASSDSGTGATDTQYF. The DNA for the CDR3 is TGTGCCAGCAGTGACTCCGGGACAGGAGCCACAGATACGCAGTATTTT.

The rearrangement links TRBV7-2 to TRBJ2-3, with 9 bases fitting TRBD2. V gave up 7 bases and J gave up 1 base; unmatched junction bases: 12. Germline CDR1 SGHTA, CDR2 FQGNSA. There are 17 residues in the CDR3. The CDR3 reads CASIPLGGGGGTDTQYF. CDR3 in DNA: TGTGCCAGCATCCCGCTGGGAGGCGGGGGGGGCACAGATACGCAGTATTTT.

The chain has TRBV7-8 and TRBJ2-5; 10 positions match TRBD2. Unmatched junction bases numbered 5, after V lost 5 bases and J lost 5 bases. Per germline, CDR1 SGHVS and CDR2 FQNEAQ. The CDR3 is made up of 14 amino acids. CDR3 sequence reads: CASSPAGGLETQYF. The CDR3 DNA follows: TGTGCCAGCAGCCCAGCGGGAGGGCTGGAGACCCAGTACTTC.

This chain connects TRBV6-4 to TRBJ2-3, with TRBD2 matching over 10 bases. V was pared by 5 bases and J by 3 bases, with 5 bases of the junction left unmatched. Germline-derived CDR1 and CDR2 are MRHNA and SNTAGT. This CDR3 spans 15 amino acids. The CDR3 spells CASSKTSGATDTQYF. CDR3 nucleotides: TGTGCCAGCAGTAAAACTAGCGGGGCGACAGATACGCAGTATTTT.

This chain links TRBV11-2 with TRBJ1-5, with 9 bases lining up with TRBD1. From germline, CDR1 is SGHAT and CDR2 FQNNGV. This CDR3 has 17 amino acids. J was trimmed by 0 bases and V by 5 bases; bases with no gene match: 8. This CDR3 is CASSLLTGGGSNQPQHF. CDR3 bases: TGTGCCAGCAGCCTCTTGACAGGGGGAGGTAGCAATCAGCCCCAGCATTTT.

This clone appeared a single time. Here the CDR3 DNA reads TGTGCCAGCAGCGAACAGGGTGGGTCCTACGAGCAGTACTTC. It encodes CASSEQGGSYEQYF. The chain recombines TRBV7-9 with TRBJ2-7; perhaps TRBD1 as D (6 bases). V dropped 5 bases and J dropped 1 base, with 12 bases sitting between them. Germline V gives CDR1 SEHNR, CDR2 FQNEAQ (reference sequence). The CDR3 totals 14 residues.

The chain has TRBV25-1 and TRBJ1-6; no clear D gene. Germline-derived CDR1 and CDR2 are MGHDK and SYGVNS. V gave up 3 bases and J gave up 14 bases, with 14 bases separating them. The CDR3 is made up of 13 amino acids. CDR3 in DNA: TGTGCCAGCAGTGAGGGCGGTTTGGTGGCCCTCCACTTT. Amino acids: CASSEGGLVALHF.

The chain recombines TRBV27 with TRBJ2-7, with TRBD1 matching over 9 bases. This CDR3 region has 15 residues. The V gene's germline CDR1 is MNHEY and CDR2 SMNVEV (reference sequence). With 5 bases clipped from V and 2 bases from J, the junction kept 7 bases outside the gene matches. The CDR3 DNA follows: TGTGCCAGCAGTGGGGGGGGACAGGGTACCTACGAGCAGTACTTC. This gives the protein CASSGGGQGTYEQYF.

The chain joins TRBV11-1 to TRBJ1-1; D remains unclear. The CDR3 has 13 amino acids. Trimming pared 5 bases from V and 5 bases from J, leaving 12 bases between. Per germline, CDR1 SGHAT and CDR2 FQDESV (reference sequence). CDR3 sequence (DNA): TGTGCCAGCAGCCAGGCCCTCCGGACTGAAGCTTTCTTT. Translation: CASSQALRTEAFF.

The chain combines TRBV5-4 with TRBJ2-1; D may be TRBD1 (5 bases). Looked up from germline, CDR1 is SGHNT and CDR2 is YYREEE (reference sequence). Between the trimmed V and J ends, which lost 0 bases and 9 bases, there was a span of 13 bases. The CDR3 spans 14 residues. Written as DNA, the CDR3 is TGTGCCAGCAGCTTGGTCCAGGGCTGGCCTGAGCAGTTCTTC. Translated, it gives CASSLVQGWPEQFF.

In its sample, this clone was seen a few times. The chain uses TRBV5-6 and TRBJ1-2; 9 nucleotides align to TRBD1. Germline CDR1 and CDR2: SGHDT and YYEEEE. Trimming took 4 bases from V and 8 from J; bases not matched to a gene: 9. The CDR3 contains 14 residues. The DNA of the CDR3 is TGTGCCAGCAGCCCGGGACAGGGTTTGAGAGGCTACACCTTC. Protein product: CASSPGQGLRGYTF.

This rearrangement joins TRBV6-1 to TRBJ2-7; unclear D gene. The CDR3 loop spans 11 amino acids. Germline V CDR1 and CDR2: MNHNS, SASEGT. The V and J ends lost 6 bases and 3 bases respectively, with 6 bases between them. CDR3 protein: CASRDFYEQYF. CDR3 nucleotides: TGTGCCAGCAGGGATTTCTACGAGCAGTACTTC.

This clone occurred a few times. Here the CDR3 DNA reads TGTGCCAGCAGTCAAGGACTAGCGGGGGGGGACAATGAGCAGTTCTTC. The encoded protein is CASSQGLAGGDNEQFF. V gene TRBV28 combines with J gene TRBJ2-1; TRBD2 aligns across 15 bases. Germline lookup yields CDR1 MDHEN and CDR2 SYDVKM. J lost 5 bases, V lost 5 bases, and 4 bases had no gene match. The CDR3 totals 16 residues.

This chain connects TRBV27 to TRBJ2-1; 7 bases agree with TRBD2. The trim removed 3 bases at V and 4 bases at J, leaving 9 bases unmatched. CDR1 is MNHEY and CDR2 is SMNVEV in the germline V gene (reference sequence). The CDR3 is 16 amino acids. In DNA form, the CDR3 reads TGTGCCAGCAGTTTTTCTAGCGGAGGACCTTACAATGAGCAGTTCTTC. It codes for CASSFSSGGPYNEQFF.

The chain uses TRBV2 and TRBJ1-1, with D possibly being TRBD1 (6 bases). There are 15 residues in the CDR3. Germline CDR1 reads SNHLY; CDR2 reads FYNNEI. V gave up 7 bases and J gave up 2 bases, with 17 bases separating them. CDR3 region: CASTLGGATNTEAFF. The CDR3 nucleotides read TGTGCCAGCACCCTTGGGGGGGCGACTAACACTGAAGCTTTCTTT. The complete variable domain, with remaining parts taken from reference TRBV2 and TRBJ1-1, reads EPEVTQTPSHQVTQMGQEVILRCVPISNHLYFYWYRQILGQKVEFLVSFYNNEISEKSEIFDDQFSVERPDGSNFTLKIRSTKLEDSAMYFCASTLGGATNTEAFFGQGTRLTVV.

This chain joins TRBV4-1 and TRBJ1-1; D gene uncertain. CDR3 size: 14 residues. Germline values: CDR1 MGHRA, CDR2 YSYEKL. Trimming stripped 3 bases from V and 1 base from J, with 9 bases between. CDR3 nucleotide sequence: TGCGCCAGCAGCCACCGTACGGGGAACACTGAAGCTTTCTTT. As protein: CASSHRTGNTEAFF.

The chain links TRBV29-1 to TRBJ2-5; possibly TRBD1 for D (6 bases). Germline CDR1 and CDR2: SQVTM and ANQGSEA. This CDR3 has 14 residues. V was clipped by 8 bases and J by 5 bases, with 21 bases between them. CDR3: CSHMAGQGLETQYF. The CDR3 coding sequence is TGCAGCCACATGGCAGGGCAGGGGTTGGAGACCCAGTACTTC. Drawing the rest from reference TRBV29-1 and TRBJ2-5, the complete variable domain is SAVISQKPSRDICQRGTSLTIQCQVDSQVTMMFWYRQQPGQSLTLIATANQGSEATYESGFVIDKFPISRPNLTFSTLTVSNMSPEDSSIYLCSHMAGQGLETQYFGPGTRLLVL.

V and J are TRBV5-5 and TRBJ2-2, with D perhaps TRBD1 (5 bases). The CDR3 has 15 residues. Per germline, CDR1 SGHKS and CDR2 YYEKEE (reference sequence). Deletions cut 2 bases from V and 1 base from J, with 9 bases between. This chain's CDR3 is CASSLTGWNTGELFF. The CDR3 DNA sequence: TGTGCCAGCAGCTTAACAGGATGGAACACCGGGGAGCTGTTTTTT.

The gene calls are TRBV5-1 and TRBJ2-1; 7 nucleotides agree with TRBD2. Germline-derived CDR1 and CDR2 are SGHRS and YFSETQ. The CDR3 sequence is 15 residues long. J lost 4 bases, V lost 4 bases, and 8 bases had no gene match. The CDR3 protein is CASSPSGTSYNEQFF. The CDR3 nucleotides are TGCGCCAGCAGCCCCAGCGGGACCTCATACAATGAGCAGTTCTTC.

CDR3 in DNA: TGTGCCAGCTCCACTAGCGGCAGCTCCTACGAGCAGTACTTC. Its translation: CASSTSGSSYEQYF. This sequence joins TRBV6-1 and TRBJ2-7; 8 bases are shared with TRBD2. The V segment lost 8 bases and the J segment 0 bases; nucleotides outside the gene matches: 6. CDR1 and CDR2 (germline): MNHNS, SASEGT. The CDR3 consists of 14 residues.

The V call is TRBV5-6, the J call TRBJ2-7; no reliable D call. This CDR3 is built from 15 residues. Germline V gene data show CDR1 as SGHDT and CDR2 as YYEEEE. The V end lost 0 bases, the J end lost 4 bases, and 14 bases lay between the germline ends. CDR3 in DNA: TGTGCCAGCAGCTTGGGACTCGGGTTTGGTTACGAGCAGTACTTC. Translation gives CASSLGLGFGYEQYF.

This clone was counted only a few times. The chain employs TRBV11-2 and TRBJ1-4; D is perhaps TRBD1 (6 bases). The CDR3 sequence is 15 residues long. V shed 2 bases and J shed 3 bases, with 10 bases lying between them. The germline CDR1 and CDR2 sequences are SGHAT and FQNNGV. CDR3 residues: CASSLTGLANEKLFF. The CDR3 nucleotides are TGTGCCAGCAGCTTAACAGGGTTGGCTAATGAAAAACTGTTTTTT. Supplemented by reference TRBV11-2 and TRBJ1-4, the full variable domain reads EAGVAQSPRYKIIEKRQSVAFWCNPISGHATLYWYQQILGQGPKLLIQFQNNGVVDDSQLPKDRFSAERLKGVDSTLKIQPAKLEDSAVYLCASSLTGLANEKLFFGSGTQLSVL.

This chain links TRBV7-2 with TRBJ2-1; D is uncertain. The CDR3 contains 14 residues. Trimming left V 2 bases short and J 5 bases short, with 10 bases between. Germline loops: CDR1 SGHTA, CDR2 FQGNSA. The DNA of the CDR3 is TGTGCCAGCAGCTTAAGAGCCCGAGACAATGAGCAGTTCTTC. Its protein product is CASSLRARDNEQFF. The whole variable domain, filled in from reference TRBV7-2 and TRBJ2-1, reads GAGVSQSPSNKVTEKGKDVELRCDPISGHTALYWYRQSLGQGLEFLIYFQGNSAPDKSGLPSDRFSAERTGGSVSTLTIQRTQQEDSAVYLCASSLRARDNEQFFGPGTRLTVL.

The chain carries TRBV6-1 and TRBJ1-2; D is possibly TRBD1 (5 bases). The germline V and J ends were trimmed by 2 bases and 5 bases, with 12 bases remaining between them. The CDR3 has 14 amino acids. CDR1 is MNHNS, CDR2 SASEGT, per germline. The CDR3 DNA follows: TGTGCCAGCAGTGAAAGCAGGGAAGGGTATGGCTACACCTTC. Protein product: CASSESREGYGYTF.

The V call is TRBV5-1, the J call TRBJ2-1; D gene ambiguous. CDR3 size: 15 residues. The germline CDR1 and CDR2 sequences are SGHRS and YFSETQ. V lost 4 bases, J lost 5 bases, and 16 bases lay in between. CDR3 sequence (DNA): TGCGCCAGCAGCATCTCCGGGCCACGGGACAATGAGCAGTTCTTC. It yields the protein CASSISGPRDNEQFF.